This TCR beta chain was documented in a study of blood T cell repertoires in COVID-19. Turning to the study itself: Whether acute or convalescent, the COVID-19 samples came from the United States, Italy and Spain. From T cells, B-cell-depleted T cells, or PBMCs came the material, which was cDNA or gDNA.

As processed by the authors: Reference gene primer amplification yielded estimated nucleated cell counts. Profiled with immunoSEQ multiplex PCR; TCRdb holds only in-frame clones, not every one. That table furnishes V, J and clone size, whereas the DNA furnished D and trimming. The sample lists about 310,000 clones; around 87% were seen once. Per germline, CDR1 SGHTA and CDR2 FQGTGA. Trimming at V came to 5 bases and at J to 4 bases, leaving 8 bases not matched to a gene. This CDR3 is built from 15 residues. This clone occurred once. The chain has TRBV7-3 and TRBJ2-1; the match to TRBD1 covers 7 bases. Sequencing was performed on peripheral blood. The TCR comes from a man aged 45-60 years with active or convalescent COVID-19. Here the CDR3 DNA reads TGTGCCAGCAGCAACCAACCGGGACAGTACAATGAGCAGTTCTTC. It codes for CASSNQPGQYNEQFF. The entire variable domain, with the rest obtained from reference TRBV7-3 and TRBJ2-1, is as follows: GAGVSQTPSNKVTEKGKYVELRCDPISGHTALYWYRQSLGQGPEFLIYFQGTGAADDSGLPNDRFFAVRPEGSVSTLKIQRTERGDSAVYLCASSNQPGQYNEQFFGPGTRLTVL.